Listed below are T cell receptor beta chains from one sample, sequenced in a study of glioma-infiltrating T cells after dendritic cell vaccination. TCRdb keeps only in-frame clones here, not all; method: immunoSEQ multiplex PCR. This table has roughly 98,000 clones, about nine tenths appearing once. The specimen comprised blood, sampled before dendritic cell vaccination. The receptors were gathered from a human donor with glioblastoma. Both conserved end residues are part of each CDR3. The D gene is left open where the match is weak. Where a row states a size, it is once, few, many or the class of an expanded clone; other rows omit it.

V gene	D gene	clone size	J gene	CDR3 DNA	CDR3 protein
TRBV6-5	-	few	TRBJ1-1	TGTGCCAGCAGTTACTTAACCGGGACACTTAACACTGAAGCTTTCTTT	CASSYLTGTLNTEAFF
TRBV7-2	-	-	TRBJ1-3	TGTGCCAGCAGCCCCCAGTCCTCTGGAAACACCATATATTTT	CASSPQSSGNTIYF
TRBV9	-	-	TRBJ2-3	TGTGCCAGCAGCGTAGCTCAGACTAGCACAGATACGCAGTATTTT	CASSVAQTSTDTQYF
TRBV29-1	-	-	TRBJ2-1	TGCAGCGTTGAAGATCGAGGAGGGTTTGAGCAGTTCTTC	CSVEDRGGFEQFF
TRBV6-1	TRBD1	-	TRBJ1-5	TGTGCCAGCAGTGGGCGCCCGGGACAGGGGAAGAATAGCAATCAGCCCCAGCATTTT	CASSGRPGQGKNSNQPQHF
TRBV7-3	TRBD1	-	TRBJ2-5	TGTGCCAGCAGCCCAGGGGGTGGCGAGACCCAGTACTTC	CASSPGGGETQYF
TRBV19	TRBD2	-	TRBJ2-3	TGTGCCAGTAGTATCGTAGCGGGAGATACGCAGTATTTT	CASSIVAGDTQYF
TRBV14	TRBD1	-	TRBJ2-2	TGTGCCAGCAGCCAAAACAGGGGTACGAACACCGGGGAGCTGTTTTTT	CASSQNRGTNTGELFF
TRBV6-5	-	-	TRBJ1-1	TGTGCCAGCAGAGAAAGGGCGTCTGGAGGGGCTTTCTTT	CASRERASGGAFF
TRBV30	TRBD1	-	TRBJ2-7	TGTGCCTGGAAATCCGGGACAGGAAACTACGAGCAGTACTTC	CAWKSGTGNYEQYF
TRBV4-2	-	-	TRBJ2-7	TGTGCCAGCAGCCCCGGGGACACGGCCTACGAGCAGTACTTC	CASSPGDTAYEQYF
TRBV9	-	few	TRBJ2-1	TGTGCCAGCAGCGTAGACTACGGGAGCATCGACAATGAGCAGTTCTTC	CASSVDYGSIDNEQFF
TRBV9	-	-	TRBJ2-4	TGTGCCAGCAGCGTAGAGCAGGGGACAAACATTCAGTACTTC	CASSVEQGTNIQYF
TRBV6-5	-	-	TRBJ1-2	TGTGCCAGCAGTTACTCAGAGGCGGGTAACTATGGCTACACCTTC	CASSYSEAGNYGYTF
TRBV9	-	-	TRBJ1-2	TGTGCCAGCACCCGGGACATTAACTATGGCTACACCTTC	CASTRDINYGYTF
TRBV4-1	-	-	TRBJ1-5	TGCGCCAGCAGCCAAGATCCACAGGTACCAAATCAGCCCCAGCATTTT	CASSQDPQVPNQPQHF
TRBV9	TRBD2	-	TRBJ2-2	TGTGCCAGCAGCCTCTCTCAAGCTAGCGGGAGAAGCACCGGGGAGCTGTTTTTT	CASSLSQASGRSTGELFF
TRBV9	-	-	TRBJ1-5	TGTGCCAGCAGCGTATCGGGTAGCAATCAGCCCCAGCATTTT	CASSVSGSNQPQHF
TRBV9	TRBD1	once	TRBJ1-3	TGTGCCAGCAGCGCGGCGACAGGGAAGGACGGAAACACCATATATTTT	CASSAATGKDGNTIYF
TRBV18	-	-	TRBJ2-7	TGTGCCAGCTCACCAGGGGGCAGGGCCTACGAGCAGTACTTC	CASSPGGRAYEQYF
TRBV7-8	TRBD2	-	TRBJ2-7	TGTGCCAGCAGCATGGGGACTAGCGCTTCCTACGAGCAGTACTTC	CASSMGTSASYEQYF
TRBV6-1	TRBD1	-	TRBJ2-7	TGTGCCAGCAGCCGGGACAGGAGCGGCGAGCAGTACTTC	CASSRDRSGEQYF
TRBV7-9	-	-	TRBJ2-1	TGTGCCAGCAGCTTAGCTCTCAGCTCCTACAATGAGCAGTTCTTC	CASSLALSSYNEQFF
TRBV6-1	TRBD1	-	TRBJ2-2	TGTGCCAGCAGTGAAGCGGATACGCGGACAGGGAGCGGAAAAACCGGGGAGCTGTTTTTT	CASSEADTRTGSGKTGELFF
TRBV4-1	TRBD2	-	TRBJ2-3	TGCGCCAGCAGCCCCCGGGCTAGCGGGAGCCCAGATACGCAGTATTTT	CASSPRASGSPDTQYF
TRBV4-3	-	-	TRBJ1-4	TGCGCCAGCAGCCAAGATAGTCGGACAGCTAATGAAAAACTGTTTTTT	CASSQDSRTANEKLFF
TRBV19	-	-	TRBJ1-4	TGTGCCAGTAGTATTGGTAGGGGTGAAAAACTGTTTTTT	CASSIGRGEKLFF
TRBV28	TRBD1	-	TRBJ1-1	TGTGCCAGCAGGGGGACAGGGCCTTCGAACACTGAAGCTTTCTTT	CASRGTGPSNTEAFF
TRBV13	TRBD1	-	TRBJ1-2	TGTGCCAGCAGCTCGGACAGGGTCAGCTATGGCTACACCTTC	CASSSDRVSYGYTF
TRBV27	TRBD1	-	TRBJ2-1	TGTGCCAGCAGACCGGACAGGGGGCGATACAATGAGCAGTTCTTC	CASRPDRGRYNEQFF